This T cell receptor (beta chain) originates from a study of cytomegalovirus exposure and HLA in healthy donors. PCR primers comprised 60 Vbeta and 13 Jbeta primers. As handled by the study authors: In a later analysis, some 80 million unique TCR beta chains included roughly 11 million shared by two or more donors. The repertoire was sequenced with immunoSEQ multiplex PCR; TCRdb's copy has only in-frame clones and lacks some. V and J calls and clone size are as listed in that table; D and trimming were resolved from the DNA. Its table lists 150,000 or so clones. Whole-study results and caveats: Later analysis demonstrated an association between a missense DCLRE1C variant and TCR beta V- and J-gene trimming. Judged likely to be a sequencing artifact was a cluster of highly shared sequence variants. HLA restriction was apparent for most CMV-associated TCR beta chains in a later analysis.

About this clone: Its antigen is not known. The same CDR3 also results from other DNA sequences found in this sample.

Trimming at V came to 4 bases and at J to 2 bases, leaving 4 bases not matched to a gene. There are 14 residues in the CDR3. CDR1 is MNHNS and CDR2 is SASEGT in the germline V gene. The TCR was taken from a woman aged 55-70 years in good health and CMV-seronegative. The material sequenced was PBMCs. The chain is built from TRBV6-1 and TRBJ2-7; 8 nucleotides align to TRBD1. This CDR3 reads CASSGGQGTYEQYF. DNA of the CDR3: TGTGCCAGCAGTGGTGGACAGGGTACCTACGAGCAGTACTTC.